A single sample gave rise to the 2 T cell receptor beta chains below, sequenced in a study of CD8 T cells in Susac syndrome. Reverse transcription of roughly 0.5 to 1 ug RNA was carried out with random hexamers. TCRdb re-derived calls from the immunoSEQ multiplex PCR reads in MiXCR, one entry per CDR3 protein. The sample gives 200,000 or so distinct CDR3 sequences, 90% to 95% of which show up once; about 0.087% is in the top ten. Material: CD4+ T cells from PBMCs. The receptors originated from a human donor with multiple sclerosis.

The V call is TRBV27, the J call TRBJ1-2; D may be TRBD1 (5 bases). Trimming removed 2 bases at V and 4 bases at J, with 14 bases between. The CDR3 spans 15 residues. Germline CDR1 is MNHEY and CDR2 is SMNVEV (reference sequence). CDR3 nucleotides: TGTGCCAGCAGTTTAGGGCTCCCGGGGGTCTATGGCTACACCTTC. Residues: CASSLGLPGVYGYTF.

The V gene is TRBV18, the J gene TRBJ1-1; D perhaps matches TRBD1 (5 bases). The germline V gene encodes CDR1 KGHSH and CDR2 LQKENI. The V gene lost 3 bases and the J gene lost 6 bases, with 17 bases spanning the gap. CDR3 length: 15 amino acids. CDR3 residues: CASSPGQSRNAEAFF. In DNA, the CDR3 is TGTGCCAGCTCACCGGGGCAGAGTCGTAACGCTGAAGCTTTCTTT.